This T cell receptor beta chain was sequenced for a study of shared clonotypes between healthy human individuals. Study-level findings and limits: Collection of samples was limited to blood; tissue repertoires likely differ.

CDR3 length: 13 amino acids. Deletions cut 4 bases from V and 2 bases from J, with 8 bases between. Germline V gene lookup returns CDR1 SGDLS and CDR2 YYNGEE. The repertoire was sequenced with immunoSEQ multiplex PCR; TCRdb's copy has only in-frame clones and lacks some. The sample includes fewer than 800,000 clones, roughly 94% seen only once; the top ten take more than 20%. Terminally differentiated effector memory CD45RA+ cells were left out of the naive CD8 fraction, which was CD45RO-negative and positively selected for CCR7. Donors included only healthy HIV-negative adults lacking recent acute infections or vaccinations. There were only Caucasian adults among the donors, and all lived in Nashville, Tennessee. A note on this clone: As yet, its antigen is unknown.

Sequencing input: naive CD8+ T cells sorted from blood. This TCR came from a man aged 25 to 40 in good health. The rearrangement joins TRBV9 to TRBJ2-3; a possible D gene is TRBD2 (5 bases). The CDR3 spells CASSQRVTDTQYF. Written as DNA, the CDR3 is TGTGCCAGCAGCCAGAGGGTCACAGATACGCAGTATTTT.